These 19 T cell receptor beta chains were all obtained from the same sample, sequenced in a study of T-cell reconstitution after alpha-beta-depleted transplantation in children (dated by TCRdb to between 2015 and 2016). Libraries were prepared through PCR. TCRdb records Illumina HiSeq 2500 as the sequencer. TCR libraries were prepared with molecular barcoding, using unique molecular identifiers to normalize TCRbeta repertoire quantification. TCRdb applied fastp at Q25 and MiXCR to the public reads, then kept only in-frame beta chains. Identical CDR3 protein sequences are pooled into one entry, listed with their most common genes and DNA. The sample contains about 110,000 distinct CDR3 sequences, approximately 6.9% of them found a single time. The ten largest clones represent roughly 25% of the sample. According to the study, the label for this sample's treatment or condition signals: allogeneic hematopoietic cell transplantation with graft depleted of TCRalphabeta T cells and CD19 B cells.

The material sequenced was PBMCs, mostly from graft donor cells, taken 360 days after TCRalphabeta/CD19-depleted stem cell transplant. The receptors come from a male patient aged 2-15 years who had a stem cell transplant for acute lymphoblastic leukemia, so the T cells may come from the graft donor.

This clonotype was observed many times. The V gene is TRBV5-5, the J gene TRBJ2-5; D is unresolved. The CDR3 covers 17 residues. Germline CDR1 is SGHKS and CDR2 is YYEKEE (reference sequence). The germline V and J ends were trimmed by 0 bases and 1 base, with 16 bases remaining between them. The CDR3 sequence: CASSLVGDRPLQETQYF. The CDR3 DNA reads TGTGCCAGCAGCTTGGTCGGAGATAGACCGCTCCAAGAGACCCAGTACTTC.

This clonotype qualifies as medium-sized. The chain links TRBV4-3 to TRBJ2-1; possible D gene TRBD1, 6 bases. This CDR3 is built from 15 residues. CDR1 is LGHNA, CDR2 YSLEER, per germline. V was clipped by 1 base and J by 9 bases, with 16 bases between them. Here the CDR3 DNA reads TGCGCCAGCAGCCAAGGGGACACAGCCAACGGTGAGCAGTTCTTC. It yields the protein CASSQGDTANGEQFF.

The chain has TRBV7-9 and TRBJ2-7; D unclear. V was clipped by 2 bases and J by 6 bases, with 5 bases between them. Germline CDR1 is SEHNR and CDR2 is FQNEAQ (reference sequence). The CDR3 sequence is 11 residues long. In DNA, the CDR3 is TGTGCCAGCAGCTTATCCGGCGAGCAGTACTTC. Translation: CASSLSGEQYF.

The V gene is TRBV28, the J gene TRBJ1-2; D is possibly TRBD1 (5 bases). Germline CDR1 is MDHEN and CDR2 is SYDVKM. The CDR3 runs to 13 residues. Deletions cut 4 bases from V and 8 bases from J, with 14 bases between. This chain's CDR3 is CASSYGTTGGYTF. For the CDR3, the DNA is TGTGCCAGCAGTTACGGGACCACCGGGGGCTACACCTTC.

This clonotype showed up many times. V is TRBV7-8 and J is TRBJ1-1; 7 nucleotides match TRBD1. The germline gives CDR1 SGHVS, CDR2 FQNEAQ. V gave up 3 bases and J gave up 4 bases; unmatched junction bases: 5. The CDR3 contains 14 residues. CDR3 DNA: TGTGCCAGCAGCTTCAACAGGGGTAGCACTGAAGCTTTCTTT. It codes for CASSFNRGSTEAFF.

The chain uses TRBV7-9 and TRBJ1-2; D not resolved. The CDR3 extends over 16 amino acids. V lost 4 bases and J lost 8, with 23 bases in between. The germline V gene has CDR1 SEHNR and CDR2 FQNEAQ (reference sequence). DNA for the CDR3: TGTGCCAGCAGCTCCCCGGACCCTCGGAGAAGGGAAGGCTACACCTTC. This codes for CASSSPDPRRREGYTF.

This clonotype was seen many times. The CDR3 DNA follows: TGTGCCAGCAGCTTAGTAGGGACAGGGAGGAATGAGCAGTTCTTC. This translates into CASSLVGTGRNEQFF. The J gene is TRBJ2-1, the V gene TRBV7-9; 9 bases fit TRBD1. Losses at the gene ends were 1 base for V and 7 bases for J; bases not matched to a gene: 5. The CDR3 has 15 amino acids. Germline V CDR1 and CDR2: SEHNR, FQNEAQ (reference sequence).

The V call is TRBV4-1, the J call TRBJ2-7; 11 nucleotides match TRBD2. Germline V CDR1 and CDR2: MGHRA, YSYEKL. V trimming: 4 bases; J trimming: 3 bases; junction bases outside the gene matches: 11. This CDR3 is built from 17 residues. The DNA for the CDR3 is TGCGCCAGCAGCCTCACTCCTCCCCTAGCGGGGGGCTACGAGCAGTACTTC. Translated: CASSLTPPLAGGYEQYF.

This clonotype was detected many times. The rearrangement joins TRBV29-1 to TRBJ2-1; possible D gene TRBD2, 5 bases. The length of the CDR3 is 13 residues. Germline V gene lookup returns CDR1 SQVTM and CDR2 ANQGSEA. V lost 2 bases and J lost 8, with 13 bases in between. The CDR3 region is CSVEPESGYEQFF. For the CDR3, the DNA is TGCAGCGTTGAACCGGAGAGCGGCTATGAGCAGTTCTTC.

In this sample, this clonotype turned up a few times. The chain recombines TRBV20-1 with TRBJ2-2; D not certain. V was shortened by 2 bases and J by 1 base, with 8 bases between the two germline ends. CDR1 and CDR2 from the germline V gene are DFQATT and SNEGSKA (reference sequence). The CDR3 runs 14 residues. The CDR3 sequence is CSARKLLNTGELFF. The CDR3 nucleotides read TGCAGTGCTAGAAAACTATTGAACACCGGGGAGCTGTTTTTT.

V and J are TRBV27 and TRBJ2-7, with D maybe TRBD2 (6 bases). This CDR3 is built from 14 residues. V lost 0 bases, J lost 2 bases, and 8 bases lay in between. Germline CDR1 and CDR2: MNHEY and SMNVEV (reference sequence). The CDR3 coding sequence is TGTGCCAGCAGTTTATCGGGACTTACCTACGAGCAGTACTTC. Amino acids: CASSLSGLTYEQYF.

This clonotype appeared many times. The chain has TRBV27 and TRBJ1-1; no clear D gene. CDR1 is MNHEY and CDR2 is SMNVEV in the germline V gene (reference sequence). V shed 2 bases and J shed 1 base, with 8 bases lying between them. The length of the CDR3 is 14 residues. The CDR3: CASSLVGKNTEAFF. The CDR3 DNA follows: TGTGCCAGCAGTTTAGTGGGCAAGAACACTGAAGCTTTCTTT.

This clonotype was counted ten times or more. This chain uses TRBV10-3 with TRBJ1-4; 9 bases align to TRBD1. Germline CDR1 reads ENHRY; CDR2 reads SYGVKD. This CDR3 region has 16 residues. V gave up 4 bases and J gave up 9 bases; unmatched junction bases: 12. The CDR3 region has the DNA TGTGCCATCAGTGCATACCAGGGACAGGGAACGAAAAAACTGTTTTTT. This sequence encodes CAISAYQGQGTKKLFF.

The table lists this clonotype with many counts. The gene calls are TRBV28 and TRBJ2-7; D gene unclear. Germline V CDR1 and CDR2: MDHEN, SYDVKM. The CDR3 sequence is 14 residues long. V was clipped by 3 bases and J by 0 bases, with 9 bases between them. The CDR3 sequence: CASSLGPYSYEQYF. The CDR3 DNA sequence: TGTGCCAGCAGTTTGGGTCCCTACTCCTACGAGCAGTACTTC.

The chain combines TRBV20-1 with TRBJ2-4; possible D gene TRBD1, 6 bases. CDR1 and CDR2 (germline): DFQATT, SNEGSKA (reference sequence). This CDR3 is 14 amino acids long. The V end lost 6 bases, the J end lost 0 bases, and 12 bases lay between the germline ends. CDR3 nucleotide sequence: TGCAGTGCGCGGACAGTGGGAGCCAAAAACATTCAGTACTTC. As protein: CSARTVGAKNIQYF.

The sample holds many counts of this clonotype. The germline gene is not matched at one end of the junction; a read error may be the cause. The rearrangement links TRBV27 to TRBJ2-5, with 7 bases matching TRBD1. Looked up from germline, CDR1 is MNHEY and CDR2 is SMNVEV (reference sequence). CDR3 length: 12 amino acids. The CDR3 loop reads CASGINRDSLNF. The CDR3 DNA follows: TGTGCCAGTGGAATTAACCGGGACAGTCTAAACTTC.

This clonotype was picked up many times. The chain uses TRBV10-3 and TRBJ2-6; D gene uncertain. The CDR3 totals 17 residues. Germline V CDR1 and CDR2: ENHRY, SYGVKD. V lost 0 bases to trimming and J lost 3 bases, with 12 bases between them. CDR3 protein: CAISESSGRSGANVLTF. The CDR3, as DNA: TGTGCCATCAGTGAGTCGTCCGGAAGGAGTGGGGCCAACGTCCTGACTTTC.

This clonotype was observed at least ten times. This CDR3 is CASSVGRASGSEDTQYF. The DNA of the CDR3 is TGTGCCAGCAGCGTAGGGAGGGCTAGCGGGAGTGAGGATACGCAGTATTTT. The rearrangement uses TRBV9 and TRBJ2-3; TRBD2 agrees at 10 bases. V gave up 0 bases and J gave up 6 bases; unmatched junction bases: 10. This CDR3 has 17 residues. The germline CDR1 and CDR2 sequences are SGDLS and YYNGEE.

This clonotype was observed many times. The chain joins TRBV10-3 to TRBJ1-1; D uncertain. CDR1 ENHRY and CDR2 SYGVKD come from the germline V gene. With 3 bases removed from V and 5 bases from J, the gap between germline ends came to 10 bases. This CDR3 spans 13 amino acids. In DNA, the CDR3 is TGTGCCATCAGTGATCGGAAATTGACTGAAGCTTTCTTT. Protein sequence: CAISDRKLTEAFF.